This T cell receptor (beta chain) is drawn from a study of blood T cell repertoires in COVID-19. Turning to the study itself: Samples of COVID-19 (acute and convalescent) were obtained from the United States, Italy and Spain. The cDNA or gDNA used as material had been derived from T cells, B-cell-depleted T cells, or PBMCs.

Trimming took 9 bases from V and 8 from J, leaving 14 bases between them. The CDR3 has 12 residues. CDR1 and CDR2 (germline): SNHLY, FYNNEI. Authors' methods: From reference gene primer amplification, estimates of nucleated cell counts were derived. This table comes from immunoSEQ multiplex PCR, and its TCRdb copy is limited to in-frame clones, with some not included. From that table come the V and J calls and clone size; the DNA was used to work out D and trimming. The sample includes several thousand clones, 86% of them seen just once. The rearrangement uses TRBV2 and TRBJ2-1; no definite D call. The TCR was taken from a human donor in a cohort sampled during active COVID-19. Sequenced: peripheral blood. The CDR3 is CASYASNYEQFF. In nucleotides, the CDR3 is TGTGCCAGTTACGCTTCCAACTATGAGCAGTTCTTC.